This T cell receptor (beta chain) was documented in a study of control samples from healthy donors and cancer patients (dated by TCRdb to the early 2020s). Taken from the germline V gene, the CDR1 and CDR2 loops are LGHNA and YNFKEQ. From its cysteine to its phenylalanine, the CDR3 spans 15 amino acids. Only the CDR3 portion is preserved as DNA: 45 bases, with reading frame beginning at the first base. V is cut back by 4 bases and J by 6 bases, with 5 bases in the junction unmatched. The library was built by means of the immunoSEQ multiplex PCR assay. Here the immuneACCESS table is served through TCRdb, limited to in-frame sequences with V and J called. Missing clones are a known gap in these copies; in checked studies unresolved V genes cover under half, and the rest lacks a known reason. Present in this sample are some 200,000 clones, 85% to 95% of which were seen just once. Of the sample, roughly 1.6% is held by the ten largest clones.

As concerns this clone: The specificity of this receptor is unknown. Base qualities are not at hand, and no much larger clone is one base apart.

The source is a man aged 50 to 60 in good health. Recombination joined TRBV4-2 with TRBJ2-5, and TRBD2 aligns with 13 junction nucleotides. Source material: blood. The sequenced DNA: TGTGCCAGCAGCCCCGGGACTAGCGGGGAGAAGACCCAGTACTTC. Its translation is CASSPGTSGEKTQYF.